What follows is one TCR beta chain and its context. This receptor's antigen is unknown. No much larger clonotype is one base removed from it; base qualities were not supplied. The source of the sample is a study of T cell repertoires in MIS-A myocarditis (dated by TCRdb to the early 2020s). TCRbeta CDR3 regions were amplified by the immunoSEQ bias-controlled multiplex PCR and were subjected to high-throughput sequencing. The authors' analysis ran thus. CDR3 sequences were collapsed and filtered with the immunoSEQ vendor pipeline, and the abundance and frequency of each unique TCRbeta CDR3 were thereby quantified. Dominant CDR3 amino acid sequences were clustered with SARS-CoV-2-specific ImmuneCODE TCRbeta sequences by CD-HIT at a 90% global sequence identity threshold. Clones with frequencies of 0.1 to 1 were classed as hyperexpanded, and 0.01 to 0.1 as large. The CDR3 amino acid sequences and the V and J gene assignments of the dominant clones were confirmed with MiXCR. The R stringdist package was used to compute Levenshtein distances between the patient clonotypes and the ImmuneCODE hits. TCRdb's version of the immuneACCESS table is confined to in-frame rearrangements and falls short of the full clone set. An unresolved V gene accounts for under half of the shortfall where checked; the remainder is of unknown origin. The DNA was the basis for D and trimming; V, J and clone size are from that table. This sample holds 7,000 or so clones; less than 80% were observed only once. The top ten hold around a fifth of the sample.

The QIAamp DNA FFPE kit was used to extract genomic DNA from formalin-fixed paraffin-embedded autopsy tissue. The CDR3 holds 13 amino acids from the cysteine to the phenylalanine. Only the CDR3 part of the read is kept: 39 bases, read in frame from the first base. Reading the germline V gene gives CDR1 WSHSY and CDR2 SAAADI. The junction carries 10 bases between V and J, which are trimmed by 7 bases and 1 base respectively. This chain joins TRBV10-2 to TRBJ1-1; the D segment cannot be called with confidence. This TCR came from a man between 18 and 35 years old with fulminant myocarditis from multisystem inflammatory syndrome in adults (MIS-A) after COVID-19. Sequenced input: right inferior lung lobe tissue obtained at autopsy. In nucleotides, the sequence is TGCGCCAGCATGTTCGGCAGGAACACTGAAGCTTTCTTT. The encoded protein is CASMFGRNTEAFF.